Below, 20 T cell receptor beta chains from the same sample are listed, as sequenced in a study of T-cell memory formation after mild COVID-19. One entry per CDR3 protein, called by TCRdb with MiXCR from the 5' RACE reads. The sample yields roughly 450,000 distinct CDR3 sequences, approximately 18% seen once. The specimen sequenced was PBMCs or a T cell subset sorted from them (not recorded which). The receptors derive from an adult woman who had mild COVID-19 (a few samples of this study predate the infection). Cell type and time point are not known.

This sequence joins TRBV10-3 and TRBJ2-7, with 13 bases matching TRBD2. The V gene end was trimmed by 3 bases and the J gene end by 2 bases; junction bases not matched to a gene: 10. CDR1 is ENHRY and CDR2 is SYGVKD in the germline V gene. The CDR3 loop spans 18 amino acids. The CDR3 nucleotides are TGTGCCATCAGTGAAGTTTCACTAGCGGGGGGGCTCCCCTACGAGCAGTACTTC. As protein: CAISEVSLAGGLPYEQYF.

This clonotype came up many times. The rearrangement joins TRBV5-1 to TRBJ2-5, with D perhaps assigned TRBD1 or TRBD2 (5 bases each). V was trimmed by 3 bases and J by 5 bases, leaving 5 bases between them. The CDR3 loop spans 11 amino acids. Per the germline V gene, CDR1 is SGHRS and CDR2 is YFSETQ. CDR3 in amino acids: CASSWGETQYF. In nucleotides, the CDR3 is TGCGCCAGCAGCTGGGGGGAGACCCAGTACTTC. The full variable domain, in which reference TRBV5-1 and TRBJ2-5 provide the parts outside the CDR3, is KAGVTQTPRYLIKTRGQQVTLSCSPISGHRSVSWYQQTPGQGLQFLFEYFSETQRNKGNFPGRFSGRQFSNSRSEMNVSTLELGDSALYLCASSWGETQYFGPGTRLLVL.

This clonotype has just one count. The CDR3 is CASSLVTPFGEQFF. DNA of the CDR3: TGTGCCAGCAGCTTAGTGACCCCATTCGGGGAGCAGTTCTTC. The chain employs TRBV11-3 and TRBJ2-1; the D is unclear. V dropped 1 base and J dropped 10 bases, with 14 bases sitting between them. This CDR3 is built from 14 residues. Per the germline V gene, CDR1 is SGHNT and CDR2 is YENEEA.

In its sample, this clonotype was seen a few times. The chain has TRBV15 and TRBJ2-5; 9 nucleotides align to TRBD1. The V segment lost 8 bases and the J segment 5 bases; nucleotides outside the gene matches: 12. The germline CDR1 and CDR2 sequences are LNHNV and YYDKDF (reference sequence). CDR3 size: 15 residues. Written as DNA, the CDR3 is TGTGCCACCTGTGAATCCGGGACAGGGATCGAGACCCAGTACTTC. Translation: CATCESGTGIETQYF.

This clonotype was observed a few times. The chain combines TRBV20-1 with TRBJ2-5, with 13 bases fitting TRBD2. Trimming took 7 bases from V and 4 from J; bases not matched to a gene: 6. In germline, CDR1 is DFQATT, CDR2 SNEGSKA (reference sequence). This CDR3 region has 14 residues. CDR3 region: CSVRTSGRLETQYF. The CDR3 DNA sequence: TGCAGTGTTAGGACTAGCGGGAGATTAGAGACCCAGTACTTC.

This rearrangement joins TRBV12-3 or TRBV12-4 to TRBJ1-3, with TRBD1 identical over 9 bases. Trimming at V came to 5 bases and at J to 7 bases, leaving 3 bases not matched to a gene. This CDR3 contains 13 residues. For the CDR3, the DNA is TGTGCCAGCAGTGCGACAGGGGGTAACACCATATATTTT. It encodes CASSATGGNTIYF.

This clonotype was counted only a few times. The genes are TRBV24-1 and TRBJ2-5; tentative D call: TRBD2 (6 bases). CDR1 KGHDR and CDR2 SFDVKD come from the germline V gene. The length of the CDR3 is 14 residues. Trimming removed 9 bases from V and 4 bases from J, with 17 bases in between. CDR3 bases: TGTGCCACCGGGACGGGAGTACGTGGAGAGACCCAGTACTTC. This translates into CATGTGVRGETQYF.

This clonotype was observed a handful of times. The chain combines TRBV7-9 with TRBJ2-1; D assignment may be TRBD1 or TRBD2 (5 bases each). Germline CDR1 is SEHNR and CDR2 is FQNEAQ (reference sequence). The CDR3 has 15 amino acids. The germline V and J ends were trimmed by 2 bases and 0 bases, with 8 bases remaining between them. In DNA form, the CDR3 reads TGTGCCAGCAGCTTACCGGGGCACTCCTACAATGAGCAGTTCTTC. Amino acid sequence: CASSLPGHSYNEQFF.

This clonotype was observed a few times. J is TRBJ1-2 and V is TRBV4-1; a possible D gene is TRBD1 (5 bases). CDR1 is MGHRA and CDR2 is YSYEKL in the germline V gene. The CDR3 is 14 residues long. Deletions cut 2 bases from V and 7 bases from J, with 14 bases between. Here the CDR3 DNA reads TGCGCCAGCAGCCAAAAGGGGCTGGGGGTTGGCTACACCTTC. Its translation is CASSQKGLGVGYTF.

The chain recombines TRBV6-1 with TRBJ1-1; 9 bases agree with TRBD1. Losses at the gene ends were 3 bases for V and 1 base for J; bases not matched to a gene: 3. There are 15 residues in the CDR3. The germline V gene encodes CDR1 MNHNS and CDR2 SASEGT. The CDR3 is CASSDAGQGNTEAFF. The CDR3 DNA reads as TGTGCCAGCAGTGATGCGGGACAGGGGAACACTGAAGCTTTCTTT.

The CDR3 DNA sequence: TGTGCCACCAGGACAGCCACTAGCACAGATACGCAGTATTTT. It is translated as CATRTATSTDTQYF. This chain uses TRBV6-5 with TRBJ2-3; a possible D gene is TRBD1 (6 bases). V was pared by 10 bases and J by 0 bases, with 14 bases between. This CDR3 contains 14 residues. Germline CDR1 reads MNHEY; CDR2 reads SVGAGI.

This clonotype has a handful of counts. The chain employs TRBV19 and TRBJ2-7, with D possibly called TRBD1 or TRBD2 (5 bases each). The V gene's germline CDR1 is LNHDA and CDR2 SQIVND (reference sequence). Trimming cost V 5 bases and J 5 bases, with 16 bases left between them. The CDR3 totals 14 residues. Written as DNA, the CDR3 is TGTGCCAGTAGTTGGGTCCCAGGGACCGACGAGCAGTACTTC. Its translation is CASSWVPGTDEQYF.

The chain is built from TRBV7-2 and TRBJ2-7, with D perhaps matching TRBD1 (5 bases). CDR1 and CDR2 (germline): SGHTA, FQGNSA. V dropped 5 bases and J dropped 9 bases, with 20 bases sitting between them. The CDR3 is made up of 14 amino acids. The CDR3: CASSALIQGGVQYF. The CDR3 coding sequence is TGTGCCAGCAGCGCCCTCATCCAGGGTGGGGTGCAGTACTTC.

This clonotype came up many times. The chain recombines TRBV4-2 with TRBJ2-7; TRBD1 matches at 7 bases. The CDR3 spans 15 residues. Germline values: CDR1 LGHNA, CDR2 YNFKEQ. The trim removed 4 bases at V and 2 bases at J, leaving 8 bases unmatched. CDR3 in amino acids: CASSLSGQVTYEQYF. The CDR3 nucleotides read TGTGCCAGCAGCCTTTCTGGACAGGTCACCTACGAGCAGTACTTC.

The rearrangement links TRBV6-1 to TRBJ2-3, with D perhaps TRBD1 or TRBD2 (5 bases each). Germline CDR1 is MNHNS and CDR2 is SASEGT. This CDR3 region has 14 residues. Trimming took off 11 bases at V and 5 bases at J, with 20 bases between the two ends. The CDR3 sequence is CAAYSPGRGDTQYF. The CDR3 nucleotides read TGTGCCGCCTATAGTCCGGGACGGGGAGATACGCAGTATTTT.

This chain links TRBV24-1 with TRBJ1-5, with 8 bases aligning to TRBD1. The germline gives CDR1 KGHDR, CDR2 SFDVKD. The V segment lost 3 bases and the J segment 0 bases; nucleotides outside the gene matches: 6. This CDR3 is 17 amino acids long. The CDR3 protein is CATSDTGTGYSNQPQHF. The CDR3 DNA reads TGTGCCACCAGTGATACAGGGACAGGTTATAGCAATCAGCCCCAGCATTTT.

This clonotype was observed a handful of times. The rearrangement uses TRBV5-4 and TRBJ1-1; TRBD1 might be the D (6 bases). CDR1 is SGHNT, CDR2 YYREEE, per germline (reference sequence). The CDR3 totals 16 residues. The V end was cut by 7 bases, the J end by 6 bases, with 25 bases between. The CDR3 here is CASLRSLRGGFPEAFF. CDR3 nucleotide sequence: TGTGCCAGCCTCCGGTCTCTCAGAGGGGGTTTCCCTGAAGCTTTCTTT.

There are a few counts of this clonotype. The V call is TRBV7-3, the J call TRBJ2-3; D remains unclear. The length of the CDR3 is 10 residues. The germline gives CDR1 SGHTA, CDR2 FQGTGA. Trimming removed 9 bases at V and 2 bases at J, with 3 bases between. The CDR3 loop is CASYTDTQYF. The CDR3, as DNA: TGTGCCAGTTACACAGATACGCAGTATTTT.

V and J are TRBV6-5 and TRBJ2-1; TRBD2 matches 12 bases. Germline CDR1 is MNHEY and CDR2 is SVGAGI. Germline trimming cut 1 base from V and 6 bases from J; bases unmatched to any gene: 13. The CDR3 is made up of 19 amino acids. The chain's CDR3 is CASSYYLAGGPSGFNEQFF. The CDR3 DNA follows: TGTGCCAGCAGTTACTACCTAGCGGGAGGGCCGAGTGGGTTCAATGAGCAGTTCTTC.

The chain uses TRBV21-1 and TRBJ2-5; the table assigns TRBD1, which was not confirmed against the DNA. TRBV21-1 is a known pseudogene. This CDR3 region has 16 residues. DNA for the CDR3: TGTGCCAGCAGCAAAGAGGGGACAGGGGGCGAGGAGACCCAGTACTTC. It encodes CASSKEGTGGEETQYF.